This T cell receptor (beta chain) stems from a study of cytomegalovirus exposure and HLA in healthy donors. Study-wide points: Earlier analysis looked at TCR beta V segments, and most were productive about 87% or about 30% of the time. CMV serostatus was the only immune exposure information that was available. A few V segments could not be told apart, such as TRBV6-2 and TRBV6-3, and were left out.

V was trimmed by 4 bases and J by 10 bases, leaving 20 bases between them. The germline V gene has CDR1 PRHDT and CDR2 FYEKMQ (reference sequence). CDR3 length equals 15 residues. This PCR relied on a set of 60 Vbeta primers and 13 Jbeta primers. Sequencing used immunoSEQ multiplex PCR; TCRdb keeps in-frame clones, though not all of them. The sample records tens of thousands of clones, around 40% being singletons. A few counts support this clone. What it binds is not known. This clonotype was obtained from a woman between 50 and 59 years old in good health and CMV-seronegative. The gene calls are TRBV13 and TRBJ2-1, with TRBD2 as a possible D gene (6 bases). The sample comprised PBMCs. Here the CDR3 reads CASSSGRGYSGEQFF. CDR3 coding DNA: TGTGCCAGCAGCTCTGGGCGGGGATACTCAGGAGAGCAGTTCTTC.